This T cell receptor (beta chain) appears in the sequencing data of a study of T cells in Graves' hyperthyroidism and ophthalmopathy. Whole-study results and caveats: In blood, most of the thyroid clonotypes expanded above 0.001 were also present. In simple terms, a model built on 13 V-J features told ophthalmopathy apart from stable hyperthyroidism.

On this clonotype itself: No antigen is known for it.

Trimming took off 0 bases at V and 7 bases at J, with 10 bases between the two ends. The germline CDR1 and CDR2 sequences are SQVTM and ANQGSEA. The CDR3 spans 13 residues. TCR beta CDR3 sequences were amplified from RNA transcripts. Initially, a first-round RT-PCR of the TCR CDR3 employed the HTBI primer set. TCRdb re-derived calls from the multiplex PCR reads in MiXCR, one entry per CDR3 protein. The data contain just over 550,000 distinct CDR3 sequences, about 45% of them singletons. The J gene is TRBJ1-5, the V gene TRBV29-1; no reliable D call. This receptor was identified in a woman under 30 with Graves' hyperthyroidism. Sequencing was carried out using peripheral blood or thyroid tissue (not recorded which). This CDR3 reads CSVEDLGGQPQHF. CDR3 coding DNA: TGCAGCGTTGAAGATCTTGGCGGGCAGCCCCAGCATTTT.